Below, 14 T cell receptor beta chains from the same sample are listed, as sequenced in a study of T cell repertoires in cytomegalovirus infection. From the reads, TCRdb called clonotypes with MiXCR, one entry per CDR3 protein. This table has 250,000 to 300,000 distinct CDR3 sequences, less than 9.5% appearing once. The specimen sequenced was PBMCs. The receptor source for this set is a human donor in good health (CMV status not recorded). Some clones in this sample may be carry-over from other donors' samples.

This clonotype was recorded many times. The CDR3 spells CASSSLQGATEAFF. The CDR3 coding sequence is TGTGCCAGCAGCTCCTTACAGGGGGCCACTGAAGCTTTCTTT. The chain is built from TRBV7-2 and TRBJ1-1; 9 bases are a match to TRBD1. V shed 4 bases, J shed 4 bases, and the junction held 4 bases outside the gene matches. The CDR3 is made up of 14 amino acids. Germline-derived CDR1 and CDR2 are SGHTA and FQGNSA.

CDR3 sequence: CSGRGMADPYEQYF. In nucleotides, the CDR3 is TGCAGTGGCCGAGGTATGGCAGACCCCTACGAGCAGTACTTC. The J gene is TRBJ2-7, the V gene TRBV20-1, with D unclear. The CDR3 runs 14 residues. In germline, CDR1 is DFQATT, CDR2 SNEGSKA (reference sequence). Trimming removed 7 bases at V and 2 bases at J, with 18 bases between.

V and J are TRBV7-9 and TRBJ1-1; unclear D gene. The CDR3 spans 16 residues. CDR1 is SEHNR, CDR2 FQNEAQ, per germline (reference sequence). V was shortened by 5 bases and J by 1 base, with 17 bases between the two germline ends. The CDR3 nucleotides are TGTGCCAGCAGCCCTCATTCCGGCGGTGGGAACACTGAAGCTTTCTTT. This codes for CASSPHSGGGNTEAFF. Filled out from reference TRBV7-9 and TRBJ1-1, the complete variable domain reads DTGVSQNPRHKITKRGQNVTFRCDPISEHNRLYWYRQTLGQGPEFLTYFQNEAQLEKSRLLSDRFSAERPKGSFSTLEIQRTEQGDSAMYLCASSPHSGGGNTEAFFGQGTRLTVV.

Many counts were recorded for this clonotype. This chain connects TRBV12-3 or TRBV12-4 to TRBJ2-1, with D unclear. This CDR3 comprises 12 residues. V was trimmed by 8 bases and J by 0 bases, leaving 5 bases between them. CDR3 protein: CASGPSYNEQFF. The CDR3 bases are TGTGCCAGCGGCCCCTCCTACAATGAGCAGTTCTTC.

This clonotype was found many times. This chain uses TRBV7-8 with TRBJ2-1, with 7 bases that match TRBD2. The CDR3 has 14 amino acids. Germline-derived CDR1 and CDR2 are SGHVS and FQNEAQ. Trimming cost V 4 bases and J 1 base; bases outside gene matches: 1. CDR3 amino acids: CASSSSGSYNEQFF. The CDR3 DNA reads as TGTGCCAGCAGCTCTAGCGGTTCCTACAATGAGCAGTTCTTC.

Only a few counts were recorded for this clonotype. In DNA, the CDR3 is TGTGCCAGTAGGGACAGGGATTCGGGGACAGATACGCAGTATTTT. Amino acids: CASRDRDSGTDTQYF. The V gene is TRBV19, the J gene TRBJ2-3, with 8 bases identical to TRBD1. Germline V gene sequence: CDR1 LNHDA, CDR2 SQIVND (reference sequence). This CDR3 contains 15 residues. Trimming removed 6 bases from V and 3 bases from J; junction bases left unmatched: 8.

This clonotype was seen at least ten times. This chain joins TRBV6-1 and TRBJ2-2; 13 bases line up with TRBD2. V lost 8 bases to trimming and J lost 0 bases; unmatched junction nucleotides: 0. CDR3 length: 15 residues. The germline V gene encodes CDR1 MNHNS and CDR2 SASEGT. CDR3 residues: CASGLAGANTGELFF. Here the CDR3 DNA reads TGTGCCAGCGGACTAGCGGGAGCGAACACCGGGGAGCTGTTTTTT.

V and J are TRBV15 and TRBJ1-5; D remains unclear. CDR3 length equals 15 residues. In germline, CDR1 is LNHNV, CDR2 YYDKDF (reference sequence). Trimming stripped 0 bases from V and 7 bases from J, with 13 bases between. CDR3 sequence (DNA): TGTGCCACCAGCAGAGATTTAGGAGGTCGCCAGCCCCAGCATTTT. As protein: CATSRDLGGRQPQHF.

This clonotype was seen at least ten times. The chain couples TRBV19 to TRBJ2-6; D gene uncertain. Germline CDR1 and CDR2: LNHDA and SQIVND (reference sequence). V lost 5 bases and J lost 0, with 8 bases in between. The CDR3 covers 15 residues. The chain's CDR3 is CASSSQISGANVLTF. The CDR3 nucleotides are TGTGCCAGTAGTTCCCAAATCTCTGGGGCCAACGTCCTGACTTTC.

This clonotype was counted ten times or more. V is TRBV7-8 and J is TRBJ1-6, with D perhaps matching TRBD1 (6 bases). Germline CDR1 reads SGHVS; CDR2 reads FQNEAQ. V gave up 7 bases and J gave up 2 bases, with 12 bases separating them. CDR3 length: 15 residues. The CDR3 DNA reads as TGTGCCAGCAAGGAAAGACAGGCCTATAATTCACCCCTCCACTTT. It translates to CASKERQAYNSPLHF. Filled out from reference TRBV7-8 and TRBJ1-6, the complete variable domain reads GAGVSQSPRYKVAKRGQDVALRCDPISGHVSLFWYQQALGQGPEFLTYFQNEAQLDKSGLPSDRFFAERPEGSVSTLKIQRTQQEDSAVYLCASKERQAYNSPLHFGNGTRLTVT.

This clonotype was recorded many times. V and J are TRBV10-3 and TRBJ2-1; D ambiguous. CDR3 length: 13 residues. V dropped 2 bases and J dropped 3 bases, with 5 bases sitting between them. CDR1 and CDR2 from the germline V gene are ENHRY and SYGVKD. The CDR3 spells CAISEDFYNEQFF. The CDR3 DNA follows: TGTGCCATCAGTGAGGACTTCTACAATGAGCAGTTCTTC.

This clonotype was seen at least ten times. DNA of the CDR3: TGTGCCAGCAGCCCCCGCCCTGCGGCGGAAGAAGCTTTCTTT. Its protein is CASSPRPAAEEAFF. V usage is TRBV7-2 and J usage is TRBJ1-1; D is ambiguous. V was cut by 5 bases and J by 8 bases, with 18 bases left in between. This CDR3 region has 14 residues. Germline lookup yields CDR1 SGHTA and CDR2 FQGNSA.

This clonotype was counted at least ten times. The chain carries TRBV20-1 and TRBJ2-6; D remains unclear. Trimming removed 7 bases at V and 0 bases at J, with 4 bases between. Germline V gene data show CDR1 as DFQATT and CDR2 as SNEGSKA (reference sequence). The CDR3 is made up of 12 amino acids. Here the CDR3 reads CSVLSGANVLTF. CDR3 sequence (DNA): TGCAGTGTCCTCTCTGGGGCCAACGTCCTGACTTTC.

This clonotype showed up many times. CDR3 nucleotides: TGTGCCACCAGTGCCGGGTACAATGAGCAGTTCTTC. Translation: CATSAGYNEQFF. This chain uses TRBV24-1 with TRBJ2-1; D is unclear. Germline V lookup: CDR1 KGHDR, CDR2 SFDVKD. The CDR3 covers 12 residues. V lost 5 bases to trimming and J lost 4 bases, with 5 bases between them.